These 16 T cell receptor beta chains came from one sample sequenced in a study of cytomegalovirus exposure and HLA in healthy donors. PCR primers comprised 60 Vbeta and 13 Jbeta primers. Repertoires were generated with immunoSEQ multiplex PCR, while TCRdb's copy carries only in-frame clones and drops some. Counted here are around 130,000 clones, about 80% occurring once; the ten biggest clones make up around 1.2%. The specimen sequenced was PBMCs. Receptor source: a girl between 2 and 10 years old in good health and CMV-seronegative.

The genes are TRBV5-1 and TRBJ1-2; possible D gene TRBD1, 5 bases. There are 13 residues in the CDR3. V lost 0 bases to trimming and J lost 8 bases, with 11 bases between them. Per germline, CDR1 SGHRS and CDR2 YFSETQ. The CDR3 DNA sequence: TGCGCCAGCAGCTTGGAGGGGACTGAAGGCTACACCTTC. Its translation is CASSLEGTEGYTF.

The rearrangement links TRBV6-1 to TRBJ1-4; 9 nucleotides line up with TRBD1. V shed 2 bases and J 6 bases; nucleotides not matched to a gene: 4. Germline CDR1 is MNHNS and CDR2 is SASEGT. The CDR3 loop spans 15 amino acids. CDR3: CASSERGTGYEKLFF. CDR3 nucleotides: TGTGCCAGCAGTGAACGTGGGACAGGGTATGAAAAACTGTTTTTT.

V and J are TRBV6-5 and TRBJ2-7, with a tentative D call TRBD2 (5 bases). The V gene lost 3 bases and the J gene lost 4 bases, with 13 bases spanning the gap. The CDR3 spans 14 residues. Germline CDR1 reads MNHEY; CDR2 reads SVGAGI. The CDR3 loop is CASSYRGLSYEQYF. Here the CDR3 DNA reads TGTGCCAGCAGTTATCGGGGTCTTTCGTACGAGCAGTACTTC.

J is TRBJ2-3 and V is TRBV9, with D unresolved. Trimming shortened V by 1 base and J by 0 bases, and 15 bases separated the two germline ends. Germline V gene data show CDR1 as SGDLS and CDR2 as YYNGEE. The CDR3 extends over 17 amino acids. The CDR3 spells CASSVFSSVLSTDTQYF. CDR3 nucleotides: TGTGCCAGCAGCGTATTCTCCAGCGTCCTGAGCACAGATACGCAGTATTTT.

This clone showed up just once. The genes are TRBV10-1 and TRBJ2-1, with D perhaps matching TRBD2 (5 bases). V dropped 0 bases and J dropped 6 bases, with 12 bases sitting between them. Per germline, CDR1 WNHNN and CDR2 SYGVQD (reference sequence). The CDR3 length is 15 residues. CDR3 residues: CASSESFRGVNEQFF. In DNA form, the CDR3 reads TGCGCCAGCAGTGAGTCTTTTCGGGGTGTCAATGAGCAGTTCTTC.

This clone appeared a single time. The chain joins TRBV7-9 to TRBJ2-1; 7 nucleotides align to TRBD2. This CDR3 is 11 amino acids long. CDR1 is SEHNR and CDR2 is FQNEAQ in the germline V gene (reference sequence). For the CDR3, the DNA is TGTGCACGGGGGGTAGGCAATGAGCAGTTCTTC. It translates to CARGVGNEQFF.

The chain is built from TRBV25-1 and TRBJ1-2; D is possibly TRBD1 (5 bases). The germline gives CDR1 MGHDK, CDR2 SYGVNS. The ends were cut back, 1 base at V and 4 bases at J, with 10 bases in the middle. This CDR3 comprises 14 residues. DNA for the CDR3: TGTGCCAGCAGTGAATCAGGGCCAGGCTATGGCTACACCTTC. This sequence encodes CASSESGPGYGYTF.

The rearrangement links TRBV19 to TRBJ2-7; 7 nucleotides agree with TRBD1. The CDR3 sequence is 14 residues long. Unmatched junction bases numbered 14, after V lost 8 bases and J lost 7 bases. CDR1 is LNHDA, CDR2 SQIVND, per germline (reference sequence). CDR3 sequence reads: CASREDRFSGEQYF. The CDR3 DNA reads TGTGCCAGTCGAGAGGACAGGTTCTCGGGGGAGCAGTACTTC. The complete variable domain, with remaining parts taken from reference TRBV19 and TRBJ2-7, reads DGGITQSPKYLFRKEGQNVTLSCEQNLNHDAMYWYRQDPGQGLRLIYYSQIVNDFQKGDIAEGYSVSREKKESFPLTVTSAQKNPTAFYLCASREDRFSGEQYFGPGTRLTVT.

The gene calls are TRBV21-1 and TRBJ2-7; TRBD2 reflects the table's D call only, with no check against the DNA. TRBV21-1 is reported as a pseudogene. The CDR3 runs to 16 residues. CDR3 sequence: CASSKDRVAGRYEQYF. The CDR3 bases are TGTGCCAGCAGCAAAGATCGAGTAGCGGGAAGGTACGAGCAGTACTTC.

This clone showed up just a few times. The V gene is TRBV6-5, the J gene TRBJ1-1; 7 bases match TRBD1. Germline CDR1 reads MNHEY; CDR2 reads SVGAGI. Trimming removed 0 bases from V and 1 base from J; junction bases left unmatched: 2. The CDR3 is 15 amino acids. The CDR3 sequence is CASSYSRQGNTEAFF. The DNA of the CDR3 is TGTGCCAGCAGTTACTCAAGACAGGGGAACACTGAAGCTTTCTTT.

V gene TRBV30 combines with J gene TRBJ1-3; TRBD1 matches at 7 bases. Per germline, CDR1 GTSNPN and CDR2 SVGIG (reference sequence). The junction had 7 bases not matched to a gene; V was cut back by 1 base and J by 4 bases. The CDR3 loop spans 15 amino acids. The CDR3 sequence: CAWSEQGFIGNTIYF. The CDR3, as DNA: TGTGCCTGGAGTGAACAGGGGTTTATAGGAAACACCATATATTTT.

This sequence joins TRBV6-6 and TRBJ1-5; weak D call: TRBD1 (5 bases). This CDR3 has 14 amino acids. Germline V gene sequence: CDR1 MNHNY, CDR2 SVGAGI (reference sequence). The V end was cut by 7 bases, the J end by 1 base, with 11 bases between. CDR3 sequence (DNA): TGTGCCAGCACCCGTAAGGGGAGCAATCAGCCCCAGCATTTT. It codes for CASTRKGSNQPQHF.

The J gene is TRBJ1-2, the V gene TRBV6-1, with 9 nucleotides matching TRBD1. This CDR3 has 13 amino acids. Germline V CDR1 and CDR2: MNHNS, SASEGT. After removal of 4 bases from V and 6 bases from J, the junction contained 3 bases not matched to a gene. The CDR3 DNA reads TGTGCCAGCAGTGGAACAGGGGGCCATGGCTACACCTTC. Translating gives CASSGTGGHGYTF.

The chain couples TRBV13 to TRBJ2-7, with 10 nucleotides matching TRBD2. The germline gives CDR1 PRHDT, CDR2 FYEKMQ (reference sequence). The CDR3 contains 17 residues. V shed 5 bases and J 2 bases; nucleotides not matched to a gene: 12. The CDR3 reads CASSPPAGGPAAYEQYF. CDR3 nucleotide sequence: TGTGCCAGCAGCCCGCCAGCGGGGGGGCCAGCTGCCTACGAGCAGTACTTC.

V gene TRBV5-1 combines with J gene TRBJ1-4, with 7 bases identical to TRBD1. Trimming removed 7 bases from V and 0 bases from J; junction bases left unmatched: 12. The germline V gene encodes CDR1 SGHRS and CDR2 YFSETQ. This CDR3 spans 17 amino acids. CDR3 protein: CASSLRGQIATNEKLFF. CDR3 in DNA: TGCGCCAGCTCCCTAAGGGGACAGATTGCAACTAATGAAAAACTGTTTTTT.

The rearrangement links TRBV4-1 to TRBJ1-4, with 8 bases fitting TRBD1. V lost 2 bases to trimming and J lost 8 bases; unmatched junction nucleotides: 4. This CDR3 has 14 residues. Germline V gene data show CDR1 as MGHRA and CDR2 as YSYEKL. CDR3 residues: CASSQPGTGEKLFF. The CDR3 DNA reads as TGCGCCAGCAGCCAACCGGGGACAGGCGAAAAACTGTTTTTT.